The 14 T cell receptor beta chains below all came from one sample that was sequenced in a study of shared clonotypes between healthy human individuals. The protocol was immunoSEQ multiplex PCR, while the TCRdb copy is restricted to in-frame clones and leaves out a portion. The sample lists some 2 million clones; approximately 95% were seen once. Sequenced sample: naive CD4+ T cells sorted from blood. Regarding subset: CD45RA+ positively selected. These TCRs come from a man in his late teens or twenties in good health.

This chain joins TRBV4-1 and TRBJ1-5; the D is unclear. Germline V gene lookup returns CDR1 MGHRA and CDR2 YSYEKL. Trimming removed 0 bases from V and 6 bases from J, with 6 bases in between. This CDR3 spans 13 amino acids. CDR3 residues: CASSQEKGQPQHF. The CDR3 DNA reads TGCGCCAGCAGCCAAGAAAAGGGTCAGCCCCAGCATTTT.

This clone was detected once. V is TRBV11-2 and J is TRBJ1-3; the D gene is possibly TRBD1 (5 bases). CDR1 and CDR2 (germline): SGHAT, FQNNGV. The V end lost 5 bases, the J end lost 3 bases, and 14 bases lay between the germline ends. This CDR3 comprises 15 residues. The CDR3 sequence is CASSVVGANGNTIYF. DNA of the CDR3: TGTGCCAGCAGCGTCGTAGGGGCGAATGGAAACACCATATATTTT.

The rearrangement joins TRBV5-5 to TRBJ2-2; TRBD2 might be the D (5 bases). Between the trimmed V and J ends, which lost 3 bases and 0 bases, there was a span of 12 bases. There are 16 residues in the CDR3. Germline CDR1 SGHKS, CDR2 YYEKEE (reference sequence). CDR3: CASSSETNPNTGELFF. CDR3 sequence (DNA): TGTGCCAGCAGCTCGGAGACTAATCCGAACACCGGGGAGCTGTTTTTT.

This sequence joins TRBV5-1 and TRBJ1-6, with TRBD1 matching 7 bases. The V gene end was trimmed by 5 bases and the J gene end by 6 bases; junction bases not matched to a gene: 20. The CDR3 extends over 19 amino acids. CDR1 SGHRS and CDR2 YFSETQ come from the germline V gene. The chain's CDR3 is CASRPQPPTGAGSNSPLHF. For the CDR3, the DNA is TGCGCCAGCAGACCCCAACCCCCCACAGGGGCTGGGAGTAATTCACCCCTCCACTTT.

This chain uses TRBV29-1 with TRBJ2-3, with TRBD2 matching 13 bases. This CDR3 comprises 17 residues. V lost 3 bases, J lost 3 bases, and 9 bases stayed unmatched. From germline, CDR1 is SQVTM and CDR2 ANQGSEA. CDR3 in amino acids: CSVDKAGTSGVTDTQYF. The CDR3 region has the DNA TGCAGCGTTGACAAGGCTGGGACTAGCGGGGTGACAGATACGCAGTATTTT.

The genes are TRBV10-3 and TRBJ2-1; 8 bases match TRBD2. The CDR3 is made up of 15 amino acids. J gave up 1 base and V 10 bases, and 9 bases lay outside the gene matches. CDR1 is ENHRY, CDR2 SYGVKD, per germline. The CDR3, as DNA: TGTGCCACCAACGGAGCGGGAGAATCCTACAATGAGCAGTTCTTC. Protein product: CATNGAGESYNEQFF.

The chain couples TRBV6-1 to TRBJ1-1, with TRBD1 matching over 7 bases. Trimming at V came to 4 bases and at J to 3 bases, leaving 11 bases not matched to a gene. CDR1 and CDR2 from the germline V gene are MNHNS and SASEGT. The CDR3 runs 16 residues. Here the CDR3 DNA reads TGTGCCAGCAGTGGTAGGAAGGGGGCGCTGGACACTGAAGCTTTCTTT. This sequence encodes CASSGRKGALDTEAFF.

On this clone itself: Other DNA sequences in this specimen translate into the identical CDR3. The V gene is TRBV5-1, the J gene TRBJ2-3; 13 bases align to TRBD2. J was trimmed by 4 bases and V by 1 base; bases with no gene match: 3. Germline CDR1 SGHRS, CDR2 YFSETQ. CDR3 length: 16 amino acids. CDR3 nucleotides: TGCGCCAGCAGCTTGACACTAGCGGGAGGGGCAGATACGCAGTATTTT. This encodes CASSLTLAGGADTQYF.

V gene TRBV29-1 combines with J gene TRBJ1-1; tentatively, D is TRBD1 (5 bases). CDR3 length: 14 residues. V gave up 7 bases and J gave up 1 base, with 16 bases separating them. The germline gives CDR1 SQVTM, CDR2 ANQGSEA. As DNA, the CDR3 is TGCAGCGCCGGGGAGGGGCATGGGAACACTGAAGCTTTCTTT. It codes for CSAGEGHGNTEAFF.

This clone was seen once. The rearrangement joins TRBV4-3 to TRBJ2-3; 12 bases agree with TRBD2. CDR3 length equals 15 residues. The V gene end was trimmed by 2 bases and the J gene end by 4 bases; junction bases not matched to a gene: 1. CDR1 is LGHNA and CDR2 is YSLEER in the germline V gene. The CDR3 DNA reads as TGCGCCAGCAGCCAACTAGCGGGAGGGCCAGATACGCAGTATTTT. Protein sequence: CASSQLAGGPDTQYF.

The rearrangement joins TRBV27 to TRBJ1-3; no definite D call. Germline V gene lookup returns CDR1 MNHEY and CDR2 SMNVEV (reference sequence). Trimming left V 2 bases short and J 6 bases short, with 11 bases between. There are 14 residues in the CDR3. The CDR3 DNA follows: TGTGCCAGCAGTTTAGGGGTATTGCTAAACACCATATATTTT. Its protein is CASSLGVLLNTIYF.

V gene TRBV2 combines with J gene TRBJ2-1, with D hard to call. The V gene lost 4 bases and the J gene lost 4 bases, with 8 bases spanning the gap. This CDR3 region has 13 residues. Per germline, CDR1 SNHLY and CDR2 FYNNEI. The CDR3 region is CASSALKYNEQFF. The CDR3 region has the DNA TGTGCCAGCAGTGCCTTGAAGTACAATGAGCAGTTCTTC. The full variable domain, completed using reference TRBV2 and TRBJ2-1, is EPEVTQTPSHQVTQMGQEVILRCVPISNHLYFYWYRQILGQKVEFLVSFYNNEISEKSEIFDDQFSVERPDGSNFTLKIRSTKLEDSAMYFCASSALKYNEQFFGPGTRLTVL.

The rearrangement joins TRBV5-1 to TRBJ2-7, with 9 positions matching TRBD2. Germline CDR1 reads SGHRS; CDR2 reads YFSETQ. The CDR3 spans 15 residues. The J segment lost 3 bases and the V segment lost 0 bases, leaving 4 bases of the junction unmatched. CDR3 protein: CASSLGVAGVYEQYF. CDR3 in DNA: TGCGCCAGCAGCTTGGGGGTAGCGGGAGTCTACGAGCAGTACTTC.

The chain is built from TRBV29-1 and TRBJ2-5, with TRBD1 as a possible D gene (6 bases). CDR3 length: 12 amino acids. CDR1 and CDR2 from the germline V gene are SQVTM and ANQGSEA. V lost 4 bases and J lost 5, with 11 bases in between. CDR3 DNA: TGCAGCGTTGGCAGGGGCACGGAGACCCAGTACTTC. As protein: CSVGRGTETQYF.